What follows is one T cell receptor beta chain and its context. This same CDR3 is encoded by further DNA sequences in the sample. The source of the sample is a study of blood T cell repertoires in COVID-19. The CDR3 runs 12 residues. From germline, CDR1 is MDHEN and CDR2 SYDVKM. The V end was cut by 4 bases, the J end by 2 bases, with 5 bases between. Repertoires were generated with immunoSEQ multiplex PCR, while TCRdb's copy carries only in-frame clones and drops some. This table has 200,000 to 250,000 clones, about 86% appearing once. Sequencing was done on a sample of peripheral blood. The receptor's source is a man aged 60 to 75 who had recovered from COVID-19. V gene TRBV28 combines with J gene TRBJ1-2; D is unclear. The CDR3 DNA sequence: TGTGCCAGCAGTTCCAGGAACTATGGCTACACCTTC. This sequence encodes CASSSRNYGYTF.